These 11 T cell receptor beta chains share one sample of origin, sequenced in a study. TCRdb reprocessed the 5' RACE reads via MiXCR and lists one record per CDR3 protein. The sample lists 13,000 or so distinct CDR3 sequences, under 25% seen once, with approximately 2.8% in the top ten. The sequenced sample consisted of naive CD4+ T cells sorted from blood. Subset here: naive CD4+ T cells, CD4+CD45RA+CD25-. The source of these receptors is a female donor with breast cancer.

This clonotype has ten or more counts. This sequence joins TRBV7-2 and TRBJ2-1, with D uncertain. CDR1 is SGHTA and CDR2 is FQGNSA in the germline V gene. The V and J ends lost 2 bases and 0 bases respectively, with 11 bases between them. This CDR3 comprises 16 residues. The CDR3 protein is CASSLLGQLSYNEQFF. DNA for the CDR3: TGTGCCAGCAGCTTACTCGGTCAGCTCTCCTACAATGAGCAGTTCTTC.

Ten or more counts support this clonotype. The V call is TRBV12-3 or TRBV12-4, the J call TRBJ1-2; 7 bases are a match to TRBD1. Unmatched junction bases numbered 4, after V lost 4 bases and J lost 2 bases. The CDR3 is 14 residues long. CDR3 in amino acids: CASSWDRRNYGYTF. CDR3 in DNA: TGTGCCAGCAGTTGGGACAGAAGAAACTATGGCTACACCTTC.

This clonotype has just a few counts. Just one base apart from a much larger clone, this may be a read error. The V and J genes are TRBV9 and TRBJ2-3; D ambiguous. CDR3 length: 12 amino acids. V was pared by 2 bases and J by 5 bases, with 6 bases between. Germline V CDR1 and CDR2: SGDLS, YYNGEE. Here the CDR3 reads CASSVRIDTQYF. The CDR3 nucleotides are TGTGCCAGCAGCGTCAGGATAGATACGCAGTATTTT. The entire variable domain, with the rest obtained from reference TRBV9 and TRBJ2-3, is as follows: DSGVTQTPKHLITATGQRVTLRCSPRSGDLSVYWYQQSLDQGLQFLIQYYNGEERAKGNILERFSAQQFPDLHSELNLSSLELGDSALYFCASSVRIDTQYFGPGTRLTVL.

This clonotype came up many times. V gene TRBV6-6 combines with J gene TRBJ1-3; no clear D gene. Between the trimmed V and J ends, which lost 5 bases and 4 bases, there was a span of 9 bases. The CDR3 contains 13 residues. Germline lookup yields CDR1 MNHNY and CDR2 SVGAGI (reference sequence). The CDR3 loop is CASSKSGGNTIYF. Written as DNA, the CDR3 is TGTGCCAGCAGTAAGAGCGGGGGAAACACCATATATTTT.

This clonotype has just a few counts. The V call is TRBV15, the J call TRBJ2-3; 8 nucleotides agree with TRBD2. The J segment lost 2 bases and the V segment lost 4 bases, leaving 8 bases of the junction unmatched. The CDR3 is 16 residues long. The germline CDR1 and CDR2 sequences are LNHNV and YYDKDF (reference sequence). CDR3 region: CATSTTGGTYTDTQYF. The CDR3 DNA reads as TGTGCCACCAGCACCACGGGAGGGACCTACACAGATACGCAGTATTTT.

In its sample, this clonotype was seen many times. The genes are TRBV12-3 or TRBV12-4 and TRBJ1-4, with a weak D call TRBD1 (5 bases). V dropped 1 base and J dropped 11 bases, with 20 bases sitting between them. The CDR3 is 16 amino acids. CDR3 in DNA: TGTGCCAGCAGTTTAGTCCCCGGGGCCCTCGAGGCGAAACTGTTTTTT. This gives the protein CASSLVPGALEAKLFF.

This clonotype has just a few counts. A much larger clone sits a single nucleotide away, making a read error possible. CDR3 sequence reads: CSATRRRGTEAFF. The DNA of the CDR3 is TGCAGCGCTACCAGACGGAGGGGCACTGAAGCTTTCTTT. The chain joins TRBV29-1 to TRBJ1-1; D perhaps matches TRBD1 (5 bases). The ends were cut back, 7 bases at V and 4 bases at J, with 16 bases in the middle. Germline V CDR1 and CDR2: SQVTM, ANQGSEA. CDR3 length: 13 amino acids.

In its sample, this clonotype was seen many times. CDR3 sequence (DNA): TGTGTGGGGGCCCTCGATGAGCAGTTCTTC. Translating it yields CVGALDEQFF. J is TRBJ2-1 and V is TRBV11-3; a weak D match, TRBD1 (6 bases). The germline CDR1 and CDR2 sequences are SGHNT and YENEEA. The CDR3 spans 10 residues.

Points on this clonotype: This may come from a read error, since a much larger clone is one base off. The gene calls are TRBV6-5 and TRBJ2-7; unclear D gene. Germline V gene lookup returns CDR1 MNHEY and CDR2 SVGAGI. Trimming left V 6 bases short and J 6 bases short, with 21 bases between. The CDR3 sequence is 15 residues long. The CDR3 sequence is CASRHRTWPTCEQYF. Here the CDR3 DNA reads TGTGCCAGCAGACACCGGACGTGGCCCACCTGCGAGCAGTACTTC.

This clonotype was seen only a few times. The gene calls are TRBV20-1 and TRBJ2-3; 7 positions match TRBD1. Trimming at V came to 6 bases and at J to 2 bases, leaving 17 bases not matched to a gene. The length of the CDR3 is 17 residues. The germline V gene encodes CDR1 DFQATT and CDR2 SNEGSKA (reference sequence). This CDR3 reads CSALTLRTGGNTDTQYF. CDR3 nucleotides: TGCAGTGCCCTTACCCTACGGACAGGCGGTAACACAGATACGCAGTATTTT.

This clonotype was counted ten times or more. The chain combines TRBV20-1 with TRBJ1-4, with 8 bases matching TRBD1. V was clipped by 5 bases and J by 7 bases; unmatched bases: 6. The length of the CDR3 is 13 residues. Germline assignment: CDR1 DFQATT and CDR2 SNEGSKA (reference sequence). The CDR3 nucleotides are TGCAGTGCTGGCAGGGGGCGCGGTGAAAAACTGTTTTTT. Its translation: CSAGRGRGEKLFF.